The text below deals with one T cell receptor beta chain. No antigen is known for it. This sample is drawn from a study of beta chain features in type 1 diabetes. Findings and limits, study-wide: Shorter TCRB CDR3s, moderately but significantly so, marked every one of the four CD4+ subsets in Type 1 diabetes patients.

Expressed TCRB transcripts were sequenced, since all the RNA that had been isolated was reverse transcribed. Generated by immunoSEQ multiplex PCR, the TCRdb table keeps only in-frame clones and is missing some. This sample yields approximately 17,000 clones, of which around 70% are seen a single time; 0.79% belongs to the top ten. Populations obtained by sorting all exceeded 95% purity. The CDR3 covers 14 residues. The germline gives CDR1 SGHNT, CDR2 YYREEE (reference sequence). After removal of 3 bases from V and 4 bases from J, the junction contained 4 bases not matched to a gene. The specimen sequenced was stem cell memory CD4+ T cells from blood. This receptor was obtained from a man under 40 with type 1 diabetes. This rearrangement joins TRBV5-4 to TRBJ2-5, with TRBD2 identical over 9 bases. CDR3 DNA sequence: TGTGCCAGCAGCTCGCAGCGGGGGGCAGAGACCCAGTACTTC. Amino acid sequence: CASSSQRGAETQYF.